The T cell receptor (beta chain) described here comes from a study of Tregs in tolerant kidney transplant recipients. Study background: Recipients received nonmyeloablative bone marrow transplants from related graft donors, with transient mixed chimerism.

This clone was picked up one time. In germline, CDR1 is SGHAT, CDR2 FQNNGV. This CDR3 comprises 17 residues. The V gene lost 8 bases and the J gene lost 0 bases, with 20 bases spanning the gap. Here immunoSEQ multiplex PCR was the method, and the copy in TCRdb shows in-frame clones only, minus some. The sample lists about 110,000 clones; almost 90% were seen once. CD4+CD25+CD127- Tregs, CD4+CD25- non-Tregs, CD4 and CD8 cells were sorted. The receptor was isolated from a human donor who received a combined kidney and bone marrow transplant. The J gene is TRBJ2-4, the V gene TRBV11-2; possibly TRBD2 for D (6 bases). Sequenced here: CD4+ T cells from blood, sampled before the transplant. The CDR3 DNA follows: TGTGCCAGCTCCCAACCAAGGCAGGGACTAGCCAAAAACATTCAGTACTTC. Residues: CASSQPRQGLAKNIQYF. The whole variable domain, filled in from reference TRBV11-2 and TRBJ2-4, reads EAGVAQSPRYKIIEKRQSVAFWCNPISGHATLYWYQQILGQGPKLLIQFQNNGVVDDSQLPKDRFSAERLKGVDSTLKIQPAKLEDSAVYLCASSQPRQGLAKNIQYFGAGTRLSVL.